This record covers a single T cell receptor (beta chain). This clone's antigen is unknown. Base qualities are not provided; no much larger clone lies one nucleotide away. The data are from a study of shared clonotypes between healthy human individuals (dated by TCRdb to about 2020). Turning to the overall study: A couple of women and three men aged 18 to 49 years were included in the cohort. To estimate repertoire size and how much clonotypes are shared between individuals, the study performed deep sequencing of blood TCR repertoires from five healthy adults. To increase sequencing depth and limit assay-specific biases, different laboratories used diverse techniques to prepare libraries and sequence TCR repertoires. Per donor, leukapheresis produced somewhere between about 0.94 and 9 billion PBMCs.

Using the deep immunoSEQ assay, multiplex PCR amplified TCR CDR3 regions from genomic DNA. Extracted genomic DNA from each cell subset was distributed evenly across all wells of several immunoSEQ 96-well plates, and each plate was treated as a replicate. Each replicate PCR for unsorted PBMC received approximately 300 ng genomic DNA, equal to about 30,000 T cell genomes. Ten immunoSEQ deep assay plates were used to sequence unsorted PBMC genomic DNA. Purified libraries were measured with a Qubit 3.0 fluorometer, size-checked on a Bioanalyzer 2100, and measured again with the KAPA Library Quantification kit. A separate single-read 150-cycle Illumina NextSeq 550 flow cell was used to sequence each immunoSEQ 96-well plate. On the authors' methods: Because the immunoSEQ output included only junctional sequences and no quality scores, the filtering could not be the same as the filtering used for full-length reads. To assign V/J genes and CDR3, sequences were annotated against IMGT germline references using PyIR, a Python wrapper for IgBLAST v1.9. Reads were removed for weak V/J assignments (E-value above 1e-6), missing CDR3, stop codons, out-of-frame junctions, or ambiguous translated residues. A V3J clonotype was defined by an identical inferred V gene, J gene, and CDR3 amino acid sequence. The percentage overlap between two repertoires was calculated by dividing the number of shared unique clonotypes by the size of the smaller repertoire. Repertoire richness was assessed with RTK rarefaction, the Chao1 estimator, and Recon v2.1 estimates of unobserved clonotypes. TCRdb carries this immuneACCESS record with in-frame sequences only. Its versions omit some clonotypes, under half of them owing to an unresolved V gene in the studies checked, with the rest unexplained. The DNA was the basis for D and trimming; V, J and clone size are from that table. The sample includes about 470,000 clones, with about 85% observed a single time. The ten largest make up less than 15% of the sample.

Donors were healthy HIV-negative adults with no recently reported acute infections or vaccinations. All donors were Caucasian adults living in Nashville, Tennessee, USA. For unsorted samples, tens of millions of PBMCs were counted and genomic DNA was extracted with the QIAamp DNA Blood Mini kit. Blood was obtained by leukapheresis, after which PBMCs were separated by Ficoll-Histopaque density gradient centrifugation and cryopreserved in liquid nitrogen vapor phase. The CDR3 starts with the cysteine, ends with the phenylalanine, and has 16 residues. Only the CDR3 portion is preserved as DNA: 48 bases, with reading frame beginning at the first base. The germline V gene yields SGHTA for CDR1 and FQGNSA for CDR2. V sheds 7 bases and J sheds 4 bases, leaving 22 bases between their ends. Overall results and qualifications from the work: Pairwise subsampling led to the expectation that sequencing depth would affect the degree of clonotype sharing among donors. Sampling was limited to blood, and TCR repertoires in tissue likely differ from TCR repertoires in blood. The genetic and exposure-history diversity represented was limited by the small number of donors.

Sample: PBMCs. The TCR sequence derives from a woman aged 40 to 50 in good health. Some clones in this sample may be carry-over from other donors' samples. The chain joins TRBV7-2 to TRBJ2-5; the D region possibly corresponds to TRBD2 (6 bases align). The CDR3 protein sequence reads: CASTQLRSGGRETQYF. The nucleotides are TGTGCCAGCACCCAGCTTAGGTCCGGGGGACGAGAGACCCAGTACTTC.